This T cell receptor (beta chain) was profiled in a study of tissue T cells after allogeneic stem cell transplantation (dated by TCRdb to the early 2020s). Study-wide context: The study profiled TCR beta repertoires in many tissues obtained from research autopsies of patients with and without GVHD, and also in mouse models of GVHD. The human arm was a prospective observational study without blinding or randomization.

In the case of this clone: No antigen is known for it. This is a murine receptor, so its gene nomenclature and germline sequences are mouse based. Read data end 1 residue before the CDR3 end; the end is taken from the germline J gene.

Library prep was done by the immunoSEQ multiplex PCR assay. TCRbeta CDR3 sequencing was performed at survey depth by Adaptive Biotechnologies, and CDR3 sequences, V/J genes, productive frequency and template counts were reported. Amplification of TCR beta CDR3 regions started from genomic DNA instead of RNA. The study's own analysis went as follows. Jensen-Shannon divergence was used to quantify pairwise repertoire overlap between tissues, with a value of 1 indicating complete divergence and a value of 0 indicating identical repertoires. Tissues were clustered by single-linkage agglomerative hierarchical clustering of pairwise JSD values, and the clustering results were displayed as dendrograms. GLIPH2 was run on all patient samples with simulation_depth 1000, kmer_min_depth 3 and cdr3_length_cutoff 8, and groups with more than two unique CDR3s were retained. A standardized tissue-overlap score extrapolated Jaccard GLIPH-group overlap across patients to a standard repertoire size of 1000 clones. To look at how diversity was associated with clinical or experimental variables, linear mixed-effect models were used, with tissue treated as a fixed effect and individual treated as a random effect. The immuneACCESS repertoire file appears here via TCRdb, limited to in-frame rearrangements. These files lack a portion of the clones; in checked studies, under half of the deficit traces to unresolved V genes, and the cause of the others is not known. V, J and clone size are taken as reported in that table, and D and trimming were inferred from the DNA itself. In this sample the table shows about 7,400 clones, approximately 52% of which occur a single time. The ten largest make up approximately 5% of the sample.

From a lookup of the germline V gene (reference sequence), CDR1 and CDR2 are KGHPV and FQNQEV. The cysteine opens and the phenylalanine closes a CDR3 of 15 amino acids. The DNA covers only part of the CDR3, 42 bases in frame from base 1. V and J are truncated by 6 bases and 0 bases respectively, leaving an intervening sequence of 12 bases. Overall results and qualifications from the work: Within patients, how anatomically similar tissues were was a major factor shaping TCR repertoire composition, regardless of disease or transplant status. In both patients and mice, only a limited portion of the TCR repertoire detected in tissues was captured by blood and spleen T cells. The study did not determine which tissue TCRs were alloreactive or antigen-specific, and some clones might have been persisting host cells. Only a few T cell clones appeared in more than one patient, yet motif-based clustering showed tissue-specific repertoire signatures that were shared between patients. A small and clinically heterogeneous patient cohort was studied, and sampling depth was acknowledged as a limitation.

Taken with the paper, the label for time point translates to: mouse harvest day 7 after allogeneic transplant. Each mouse graft, delivered by tail vein injection, combined 10^6 splenic CD5+ T cells with 10^7 T-cell-depleted bone marrow cells. To model GVHD in mice, a major MHC-mismatch B6 (H2b) into BALB/c (H2d) model was used, and tissues were profiled at day 7 or 14. On day 7 or 14 post-transplant, mouse tissues and retro-orbital blood were harvested with separate sterile tools for each animal, and livers were flushed beforehand. Before genomic DNA isolation with the DNeasy Blood & Tissue Kit, mouse tissues were minced using razor blades in buffered saline.

The sample taken for sequencing was gut tissue. The sequence was obtained from a female BALB/c mouse given C57BL/6 T cells with graft-versus-host disease after an allogeneic hematopoietic cell transplant. The chain couples TRBV26 to TRBJ1-5, with TRBD1 perhaps the D gene, on 6 matching bases. CDR3 DNA, as far as it was read: TGTGCCAGCAGCCCTTACAGGGCTAACAACCAGGCTCCGCTT. Its protein reads: CASSPYRANNQAPL. The entire CDR3 protein reads CASSPYRANNQAPLF.